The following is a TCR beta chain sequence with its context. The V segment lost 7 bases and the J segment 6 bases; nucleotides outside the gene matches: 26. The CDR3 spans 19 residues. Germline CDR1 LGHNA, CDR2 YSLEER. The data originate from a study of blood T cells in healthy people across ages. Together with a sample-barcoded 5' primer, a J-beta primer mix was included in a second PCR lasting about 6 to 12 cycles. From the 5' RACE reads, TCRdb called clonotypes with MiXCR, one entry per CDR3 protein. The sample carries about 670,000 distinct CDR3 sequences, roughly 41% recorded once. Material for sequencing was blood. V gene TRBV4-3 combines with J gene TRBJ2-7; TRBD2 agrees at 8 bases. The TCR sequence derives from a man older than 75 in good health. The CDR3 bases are TGCGCCAGCATCAACCAAGATGGGGGCTCCGGGACTAGGGTCCGCGAGCAGTACTTC. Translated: CASINQDGGSGTRVREQYF.